Presented here are 24 T cell receptor beta chains from one specimen sequenced in a study of T cell responses to AZD1222 COVID-19 vaccine. Generated by immunoSEQ multiplex PCR, the TCRdb table keeps only in-frame clones and is missing some. The repertoire holds around 130,000 clones, with about 89% as singletons. This specimen consisted of peripheral blood, obtained on day 0 of AZD1222 vaccination. The receptor set was obtained from an adult in good health.

In nucleotides, the CDR3 is TGTGCTAGTGGTTTGTGGGGCGCGGGAGTTCTCGAGACCCAGTACTTC. Its protein is CASGLWGAGVLETQYF. This chain connects TRBV12-5 to TRBJ2-5; TRBD2 aligns across 7 bases. Germline V gene sequence: CDR1 LGHNT, CDR2 FRNRAP. V dropped 2 bases and J dropped 5; count of bases not matched to a gene: 11. The CDR3 loop spans 16 amino acids.

This chain links TRBV19 with TRBJ2-5, with a possible D match to TRBD1 (5 bases). Trimming stripped 3 bases from V and 1 base from J, with 12 bases between. Germline V CDR1 and CDR2: LNHDA, SQIVND (reference sequence). The CDR3 contains 15 residues. The DNA of the CDR3 is TGTGCCAGTAGTATCGGATCTAGGGGCCAAGAGACCCAGTACTTC. Translated: CASSIGSRGQETQYF.

The V gene is TRBV6-5, the J gene TRBJ1-6, with 7 bases lining up with TRBD1. V shed 6 bases, J shed 6 bases, and the junction held 5 bases outside the gene matches. In germline, CDR1 is MNHEY, CDR2 SVGAGI. The CDR3 spans 14 residues. In DNA form, the CDR3 reads TGTGCCAGCAGCGACGGGGACAGTAATTCACCCCTCCACTTT. Translating gives CASSDGDSNSPLHF.

The chain uses TRBV5-6 and TRBJ2-5, with 12 bases aligning to TRBD2. This CDR3 spans 16 amino acids. CDR1 SGHDT and CDR2 YYEEEE come from the germline V gene. V shed 6 bases and J 2 bases; nucleotides not matched to a gene: 8. The CDR3 here is CASTRRTSGVQETQYF. The CDR3 nucleotides are TGTGCCAGCACCAGACGGACTAGCGGGGTTCAAGAGACCCAGTACTTC.

The chain has TRBV27 and TRBJ1-5; D unclear. The length of the CDR3 is 13 residues. Germline lookup yields CDR1 MNHEY and CDR2 SMNVEV (reference sequence). The V gene lost 5 bases and the J gene lost 6 bases, with 11 bases spanning the gap. The CDR3 sequence: CASSPWTGQPQHF. DNA of the CDR3: TGTGCCAGCAGTCCTTGGACGGGTCAGCCCCAGCATTTT.

This chain connects TRBV12-3 or TRBV12-4 to TRBJ1-2, with D possibly being TRBD1 (6 bases). Trimming took off 5 bases at V and 8 bases at J, with 15 bases between the two ends. The CDR3 extends over 13 amino acids. CDR3 in amino acids: CASSPGQHFGYTF. CDR3 DNA: TGTGCCAGCAGTCCTGGACAGCATTTCGGCTACACCTTC.

This chain connects TRBV5-1 to TRBJ1-3; D possibly corresponds to TRBD1 (5 bases). Trimming shortened V by 0 bases and J by 0 bases, and 13 bases separated the two germline ends. CDR3 length equals 17 residues. The germline CDR1 and CDR2 sequences are SGHRS and YFSETQ. The CDR3 nucleotides are TGCGCCAGCAGCTTGGGGTGGGACTCAGGCTCTGGAAACACCATATATTTT. Residues: CASSLGWDSGSGNTIYF. The full variable domain, its missing parts supplied by reference TRBV5-1 and TRBJ1-3, is KAGVTQTPRYLIKTRGQQVTLSCSPISGHRSVSWYQQTPGQGLQFLFEYFSETQRNKGNFPGRFSGRQFSNSRSEMNVSTLELGDSALYLCASSLGWDSGSGNTIYFGEGSWLTVV.

The V and J genes are TRBV5-1 and TRBJ1-1; possibly TRBD1 for D (6 bases). Germline V CDR1 and CDR2: SGHRS, YFSETQ. V was shortened by 0 bases and J by 2 bases, with 11 bases between the two germline ends. This CDR3 comprises 15 residues. CDR3 nucleotide sequence: TGCGCCAGCAGCTTGGATCGGGGGCGAAACACTGAAGCTTTCTTT. This codes for CASSLDRGRNTEAFF.

This sequence joins TRBV7-2 and TRBJ1-1, with 7 bases identical to TRBD1. Germline assignment: CDR1 SGHTA and CDR2 FQGNSA. Trimming removed 1 base from V and 2 bases from J; junction bases left unmatched: 4. This CDR3 is 15 amino acids long. CDR3 DNA sequence: TGTGCCAGCAGCTTAGGAGGGGGCTTCAACACTGAAGCTTTCTTT. Its translation is CASSLGGGFNTEAFF.

The rearrangement links TRBV6-2 or TRBV6-3 to TRBJ2-5, with 12 bases fitting TRBD2. Per the germline V gene, CDR1 is MNHEY and CDR2 is SVGEGT. V lost 5 bases, J lost 12 bases, and 4 bases stayed unmatched. This CDR3 contains 12 residues. The chain's CDR3 is CASSGWTSGEYF. The DNA for the CDR3 is TGTGCCAGCAGTGGCTGGACTAGCGGGGAGTACTTC.

The chain is built from TRBV9 and TRBJ2-5; D is ambiguous. V was trimmed by 2 bases and J by 5 bases, leaving 13 bases between them. The CDR3 has 14 amino acids. The V gene's germline CDR1 is SGDLS and CDR2 YYNGEE. DNA of the CDR3: TGTGCCAGCAGCGTTGGCGTCGTTGGGGAGACCCAGTACTTC. Translation: CASSVGVVGETQYF.

This clone came up a few times. The chain joins TRBV5-1 to TRBJ1-6; TRBD1 aligns across 7 bases. The CDR3 runs 14 residues. CDR1 is SGHRS and CDR2 is YFSETQ in the germline V gene. V lost 0 bases, J lost 10 bases, and 4 bases stayed unmatched. This CDR3 reads CASSLDDRESPLHF. The CDR3 DNA is TGCGCCAGCAGCTTGGATGACAGGGAATCACCCCTCCACTTT.

The rearrangement links TRBV4-1 to TRBJ2-7, with 10 bases matching TRBD2. The V segment lost 4 bases and the J segment 5 bases; nucleotides outside the gene matches: 8. CDR1 and CDR2 (germline): MGHRA, YSYEKL. The CDR3 covers 15 residues. The CDR3 DNA follows: TGCGCCAGCAGCCCCGGACTAGCGGTGAACCACGAGCAGTACTTC. Its protein product is CASSPGLAVNHEQYF.

The V gene is TRBV6-2 or TRBV6-3, the J gene TRBJ2-3, with D perhaps given as TRBD1 or TRBD2 (5 bases each). Germline CDR1 MNHEY, CDR2 SVGEGT. The CDR3 length is 18 residues. The V end lost 1 base, the J end lost 0 bases, and 17 bases lay between the germline ends. CDR3 bases: TGTGCCAGCAGTTACTTACTGGGGACCGCAACTAGCACAGATACGCAGTATTTT. Protein product: CASSYLLGTATSTDTQYF.

The chain recombines TRBV6-5 with TRBJ1-1; TRBD1 matches 8 bases. J was trimmed by 2 bases and V by 7 bases; bases with no gene match: 9. This CDR3 has 15 residues. CDR1 and CDR2 from the germline V gene are MNHEY and SVGAGI. CDR3 protein: CASTYGDRGNTEAFF. CDR3 nucleotide sequence: TGTGCCAGCACCTACGGTGACAGGGGCAACACTGAAGCTTTCTTT.

This sequence joins TRBV7-8 and TRBJ1-5, with D uncertain. V lost 1 base and J 9 bases, leaving 13 bases between the germline ends. The CDR3 totals 14 residues. Germline CDR1 SGHVS, CDR2 FQNEAQ. The CDR3 bases are TGTGCCAGCAGCTTAGACCCGGGTATCGGGCCCCAGCATTTT. The encoded protein is CASSLDPGIGPQHF. Filled out from reference TRBV7-8 and TRBJ1-5, the complete variable domain reads GAGVSQSPRYKVAKRGQDVALRCDPISGHVSLFWYQQALGQGPEFLTYFQNEAQLDKSGLPSDRFFAERPEGSVSTLKIQRTQQEDSAVYLCASSLDPGIGPQHFGDGTRLSIL.

This chain connects TRBV7-8 to TRBJ2-4; 7 bases are a match to TRBD1. This CDR3 is 14 amino acids long. V lost 2 bases and J lost 6; bases outside the gene matches: 4. Germline V gene data show CDR1 as SGHVS and CDR2 as FQNEAQ. The CDR3 loop reads CASSLSWTGNIQYF. CDR3 nucleotides: TGTGCCAGCAGCTTATCTTGGACAGGAAACATTCAGTACTTC.

V gene TRBV5-4 combines with J gene TRBJ2-7; D might be TRBD1 (6 bases). CDR1 and CDR2 from the germline V gene are SGHNT and YYREEE (reference sequence). This CDR3 has 13 amino acids. Trimming stripped 4 bases from V and 3 bases from J, with 11 bases between. The CDR3 DNA reads TGTGCCAGCAGCCCAAAGGACAGCTACGAGCAGTACTTC. It is translated as CASSPKDSYEQYF. Combining the CDR3 with reference TRBV5-4 and TRBJ2-7 gives the whole variable domain ETGVTQSPTHLIKTRGQQVTLRCSSQSGHNTVSWYQQALGQGPQFIFQYYREEENGRGNFPPRFSGLQFPNYSSELNVNALELDDSALYLCASSPKDSYEQYFGPGTRLTVT.

V usage is TRBV14 and J usage is TRBJ1-1; D remains unclear. CDR3 length: 13 residues. The V gene lost 4 bases and the J gene lost 8 bases, with 14 bases spanning the gap. Germline V gives CDR1 SGHDN, CDR2 FVKESK. The CDR3 sequence is CASSPQDSVEAFF. The CDR3 nucleotides read TGTGCCAGCAGCCCCCAAGACTCCGTAGAAGCTTTCTTT. Combining the CDR3 with reference TRBV14 and TRBJ1-1 gives the whole variable domain EAGVTQFPSHSVIEKGQTVTLRCDPISGHDNLYWYRRVMGKEIKFLLHFVKESKQDESGMPNNRFLAERTGGTYSTLKVQPAELEDSGVYFCASSPQDSVEAFFGQGTRLTVV.

The chain uses TRBV5-4 and TRBJ1-2; 8 bases align to TRBD1. Germline V gene lookup returns CDR1 SGHNT and CDR2 YYREEE (reference sequence). The trim removed 4 bases at V and 5 bases at J, leaving 10 bases unmatched. This CDR3 is 15 amino acids long. The CDR3 coding sequence is TGTGCCAGCAGCCCGGTGCAGGGGGCGGCTTATGGCTACACCTTC. The encoded protein is CASSPVQGAAYGYTF.

V and J are TRBV18 and TRBJ1-1; D not certain. The CDR3 has 13 amino acids. CDR1 is KGHSH, CDR2 LQKENI, per germline. Trimming cost V 2 bases and J 4 bases, with 8 bases left between them. CDR3 protein: CASSPVGSTEAFF. The CDR3 DNA sequence: TGTGCCAGCTCACCAGTGGGATCCACTGAAGCTTTCTTT. Full variable domain (remainder filled in from reference TRBV18 and TRBJ1-1): NAGVMQNPRHLVRRRGQEARLRCSPMKGHSHVYWYRQLPEEGLKFMVYLQKENIIDESGMPKERFSAEFPKEGPSILRIQQVVRGDSAAYFCASSPVGSTEAFFGQGTRLTVV.

The rearrangement joins TRBV30 to TRBJ2-7; either TRBD1 or TRBD2 may fit D (7 bases each). The germline gives CDR1 GTSNPN, CDR2 SVGIG (reference sequence). This CDR3 has 14 amino acids. Trimming shortened V by 1 base and J by 2 bases, and 12 bases separated the two germline ends. As DNA, the CDR3 is TGTGCCTGGAGTGCAGGGGGGGGGCCCTACGAGCAGTACTTC. Protein sequence: CAWSAGGGPYEQYF.

The chain links TRBV19 to TRBJ2-5; D not resolved. Germline V gives CDR1 LNHDA, CDR2 SQIVND (reference sequence). Trimming removed 3 bases at V and 3 bases at J, with 11 bases between. This CDR3 is built from 14 residues. CDR3 loop: CASSISSRKETQYF. In DNA form, the CDR3 reads TGTGCCAGTAGTATTTCATCCAGGAAAGAGACCCAGTACTTC.

The chain combines TRBV18 with TRBJ2-1; D is unclear. CDR1 and CDR2 (germline): KGHSH, LQKENI. Deletions cut 3 bases from V and 6 bases from J, with 9 bases between. The CDR3 sequence is 13 residues long. The CDR3 spells CASSPAAFNEQFF. CDR3 nucleotides: TGTGCCAGCTCACCCGCCGCCTTCAATGAGCAGTTCTTC.